These 19 T cell receptor beta chains came from one sample sequenced in a study of T cells in Graves' hyperthyroidism and ophthalmopathy. The CDR3 regions of TCR beta were amplified from RNA transcripts. TCR CDR3 regions were first amplified by RT-PCR with HTBI primers. TCRdb re-analysed the multiplex PCR reads in MiXCR, keeping a single row per CDR3 protein. The sample lists more than 550,000 distinct CDR3 sequences; over 15% were seen once. Sequencing was done on a sample of blood. The receptors stem from a woman in her forties or fifties with Graves' hyperthyroidism that later progressed to Graves' ophthalmopathy.

This clonotype was picked up a small number of times. The chain links TRBV10-3 to TRBJ1-2, with 8 bases identical to TRBD1. This CDR3 region has 16 residues. The V segment lost 6 bases and the J segment 4 bases; nucleotides outside the gene matches: 13. Germline CDR1 reads ENHRY; CDR2 reads SYGVKD. The CDR3 coding sequence is TGTGCCATCAGCATCCGGGACAGGAATCTAGCCTATGGCTACACCTTC. Its protein product is CAISIRDRNLAYGYTF.

This clonotype was counted ten times or more. The gene calls are TRBV10-3 and TRBJ1-5, with a tentative D call TRBD1 (6 bases). From germline, CDR1 is ENHRY and CDR2 SYGVKD. There are 14 residues in the CDR3. V was cut by 3 bases and J by 8 bases, with 14 bases left in between. The CDR3 DNA reads as TGTGCCATCAGTGACGACGGCAGGGACAAGCCCCAGCATTTT. Protein product: CAISDDGRDKPQHF.

This clonotype was counted at least ten times. The chain has TRBV20-1 and TRBJ2-5; perhaps D is TRBD1 or TRBD2 (7 bases each). The CDR3 has 14 amino acids. With 3 bases removed from V and 5 bases from J, the gap between germline ends came to 16 bases. Per germline, CDR1 DFQATT and CDR2 SNEGSKA (reference sequence). The CDR3 DNA reads TGCAGTGCTAGTCGCAGGGGGGGCGGCGAGACCCAGTACTTC. Protein product: CSASRRGGGETQYF.

The rearrangement joins TRBV29-1 to TRBJ2-5; D uncertain. This CDR3 spans 11 amino acids. V was clipped by 6 bases and J by 5 bases, with 10 bases between them. CDR1 and CDR2 (germline): SQVTM, ANQGSEA. The CDR3 sequence: CSVPVGETQYF. CDR3 DNA sequence: TGCAGCGTCCCAGTGGGGGAGACCCAGTACTTC. The full variable domain, rest sourced from reference TRBV29-1 and TRBJ2-5, is SAVISQKPSRDICQRGTSLTIQCQVDSQVTMMFWYRQQPGQSLTLIATANQGSEATYESGFVIDKFPISRPNLTFSTLTVSNMSPEDSSIYLCSVPVGETQYFGPGTRLLVL.

The V call is TRBV7-9, the J call TRBJ1-1; the match to TRBD1 covers 8 bases. V shed 4 bases and J 1 base; nucleotides not matched to a gene: 5. The CDR3 is made up of 15 amino acids. Germline values: CDR1 SEHNR, CDR2 FQNEAQ (reference sequence). CDR3 region: CASSSTGVGNTEAFF. DNA for the CDR3: TGTGCCAGCAGCTCGACAGGGGTCGGGAACACTGAAGCTTTCTTT.

This clonotype was found a few times. The junction differs from germline at one of its ends, possibly a read error. The chain employs TRBV7-2 and TRBJ2-7; tentatively, D is TRBD1 (6 bases). This CDR3 region has 13 residues. Germline lookup yields CDR1 SGHTA and CDR2 FQGNSA. CDR3 DNA sequence: TGTGCCAGCAGGAGGACAGCCTCCTGCGAGCAGTACTTC. This encodes CASRRTASCEQYF.

J is TRBJ2-5 and V is TRBV27; tentative D call: TRBD2 (5 bases). V lost 4 bases and J 3 bases, leaving 12 bases between the germline ends. Germline values: CDR1 MNHEY, CDR2 SMNVEV (reference sequence). The CDR3 has 14 amino acids. CDR3 protein: CASSSVAAEETQYF. CDR3 in DNA: TGTGCCAGCAGTTCGGTAGCAGCGGAAGAGACCCAGTACTTC.

A few counts support this clonotype. The chain uses TRBV15 and TRBJ1-4; maybe TRBD1 (6 bases). CDR1 and CDR2 (germline): LNHNV, YYDKDF (reference sequence). The CDR3 has 17 amino acids. Trimming removed 0 bases at V and 0 bases at J, with 11 bases between. CDR3: CATSRETGSATNEKLFF. The CDR3 DNA reads as TGTGCCACCAGCAGAGAAACAGGGTCAGCAACTAATGAAAAACTGTTTTTT.

This clonotype was observed at least ten times. CDR3: CASSQLTDTDTQYF. In DNA, the CDR3 is TGTGCCAGCAGCCAACTGACAGACACAGATACGCAGTATTTT. The chain joins TRBV3-1 to TRBJ2-3, with a tentative D call TRBD1 (5 bases). This CDR3 region has 14 residues. V was shortened by 2 bases and J by 2 bases, with 8 bases between the two germline ends. Germline CDR1 LGHDT, CDR2 YNNKEL (reference sequence).

This clonotype was found many times. The rearrangement joins TRBV12-3 or TRBV12-4 to TRBJ1-1; D gene uncertain. Trimming cost V 6 bases and J 3 bases, with 14 bases left between them. This CDR3 is 14 amino acids long. The CDR3 sequence: CASRYLGRDTEAFF. In DNA, the CDR3 is TGTGCCAGCAGATACCTCGGGCGGGACACTGAAGCTTTCTTT.

This clonotype was counted a few times. V gene TRBV19 combines with J gene TRBJ1-1; D unresolved. Trimming left V 5 bases short and J 7 bases short, with 11 bases between. The CDR3 extends over 12 amino acids. Germline CDR1 LNHDA, CDR2 SQIVND (reference sequence). This CDR3 reads CASSLSGNEAFF. The CDR3 nucleotides are TGTGCCAGTAGTCTGTCGGGGAATGAAGCTTTCTTT.

The chain employs TRBV10-2 and TRBJ2-4, with 8 bases matching TRBD2. J gave up 2 bases and V 0 bases, and 3 bases lay outside the gene matches. The CDR3 loop spans 16 amino acids. Looked up from germline, CDR1 is WSHSY and CDR2 is SAAADI. The CDR3 nucleotides read TGCGCCAGCAGTGAGTCCGGGGGGGCCACCAAAAACATTCAGTACTTC. This encodes CASSESGGATKNIQYF.

This sequence joins TRBV11-2 and TRBJ2-5, with 12 nucleotides matching TRBD2. Germline V gene data show CDR1 as SGHAT and CDR2 as FQNNGV. CDR3 length equals 15 residues. Trimming cost V 6 bases and J 9 bases; bases outside gene matches: 11. The CDR3 region has the DNA TGTGCCAGCAGGGCGACTAGCGGGGGCCCTGGGGCCCAGTACTTC. It yields the protein CASRATSGGPGAQYF.

This clonotype was counted a few times. J is TRBJ2-7 and V is TRBV7-2, with D possibly TRBD1 on 5 matching bases. The length of the CDR3 is 16 residues. Germline V gene data show CDR1 as SGHTA and CDR2 as FQGNSA. V was shortened by 1 base and J by 6 bases, with 19 bases between the two germline ends. The CDR3 DNA sequence: TGTGCCAGCAGCTTAGAGTGGGCAGGCTTGGACATCGAGCAGTACTTC. Residues: CASSLEWAGLDIEQYF.

The V gene is TRBV7-9, the J gene TRBJ1-1; TRBD1 might be the D (5 bases). Trimming removed 3 bases from V and 1 base from J, with 9 bases in between. The germline CDR1 and CDR2 sequences are SEHNR and FQNEAQ (reference sequence). The CDR3 contains 14 residues. The CDR3 spells CASSFAGPNTEAFF. For the CDR3, the DNA is TGTGCCAGCAGCTTTGCAGGGCCGAACACTGAAGCTTTCTTT.

This clonotype has at least ten counts. The rearrangement links TRBV11-1 to TRBJ2-1, with D perhaps TRBD1 (7 bases). The CDR3 sequence is 14 residues long. Trimming took off 6 bases at V and 1 base at J, with 10 bases between the two ends. Per the germline V gene, CDR1 is SGHAT and CDR2 is FQDESV (reference sequence). CDR3 bases: TGTGCCAGCAGTCAGGGGGGATCCTACAATGAGCAGTTCTTC. Translation: CASSQGGSYNEQFF.

This clonotype has ten or more counts. This sequence joins TRBV11-2 and TRBJ1-1; a weak D match, TRBD1 (6 bases). The germline V gene encodes CDR1 SGHAT and CDR2 FQNNGV. The CDR3 totals 11 residues. Trimming cost V 5 bases and J 10 bases, with 11 bases left between them. The CDR3 DNA sequence: TGTGCCAGCAGCAGAGGACAGAGAGCTTTCTTT. It encodes CASSRGQRAFF.

The gene calls are TRBV10-3 and TRBJ1-2; 7 bases are a match to TRBD1. The CDR3 has 16 residues. With V trimmed by 11 bases and J by 0 bases, 15 bases remained unmatched. Germline V gene lookup returns CDR1 ENHRY and CDR2 SYGVKD. The CDR3 sequence: CAVQPGTAGPNYGYTF. The CDR3 DNA reads as TGTGCCGTCCAACCCGGGACAGCCGGTCCTAACTATGGCTACACCTTC.

This clonotype came up many times. This rearrangement joins TRBV20-1 to TRBJ2-1, with D perhaps TRBD1 (5 bases). The CDR3 consists of 13 residues. Germline V gene sequence: CDR1 DFQATT, CDR2 SNEGSKA (reference sequence). The V end was cut by 6 bases, the J end by 1 base, with 10 bases between. In nucleotides, the CDR3 is TGCAGTGCCCAACAGGTTTCCTACAATGAGCAGTTCTTC. Residues: CSAQQVSYNEQFF.